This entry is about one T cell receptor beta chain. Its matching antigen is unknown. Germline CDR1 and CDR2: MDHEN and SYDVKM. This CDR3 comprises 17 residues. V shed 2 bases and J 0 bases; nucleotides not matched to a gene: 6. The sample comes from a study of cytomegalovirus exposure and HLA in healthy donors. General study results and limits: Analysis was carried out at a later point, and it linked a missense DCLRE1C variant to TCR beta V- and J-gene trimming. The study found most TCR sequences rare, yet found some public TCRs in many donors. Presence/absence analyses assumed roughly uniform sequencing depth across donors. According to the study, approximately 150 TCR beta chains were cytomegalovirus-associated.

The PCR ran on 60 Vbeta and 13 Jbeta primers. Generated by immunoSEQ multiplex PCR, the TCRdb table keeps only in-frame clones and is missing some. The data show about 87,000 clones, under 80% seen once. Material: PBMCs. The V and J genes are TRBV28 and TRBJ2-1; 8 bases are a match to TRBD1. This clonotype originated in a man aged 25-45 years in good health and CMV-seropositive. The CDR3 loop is CASSLGQGFSSYNEQFF. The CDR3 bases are TGTGCCAGCAGTTTAGGACAGGGTTTCAGCTCCTACAATGAGCAGTTCTTC.